This is a list of T cell receptor beta chains from one sample in a study of T cells in Graves' hyperthyroidism and ophthalmopathy. TCRdb fed the multiplex PCR reads into MiXCR, producing one record per CDR3 protein. Of 450,000 to 700,000 distinct CDR3 sequences in the sample, under 60% were seen once. The sample consisted of peripheral blood or thyroid tissue (not recorded which). The source of these receptors is a woman between 18 and 30 years old with Graves' hyperthyroidism. Both conserved end residues are part of each CDR3. A D gene is named only where the DNA matches it firmly. A clone size is listed for some rows: how often the clone was seen (once, few, many), or a class if it is expanded.

J gene,clone size,D gene,V gene,CDR3 protein,CDR3 DNA
TRBJ2-3,few,TRBD1,TRBV7-9,CASSLMGAGGSDTQYF,TGTGCCAGCAGCTTGATGGGGGCAGGGGGAAGTGATACGCAGTATTTT
TRBJ2-5,many,-,TRBV9,CASSRGVAETQYF,TGTGCCAGCAGCCGAGGGGTGGCTGAGACCCAGTACTTC
TRBJ1-2,many,TRBD1,TRBV6-5,CASSSTGGSNYGYTF,TGTGCCAGCAGTTCCACAGGGGGATCGAACTATGGCTACACCTTC
TRBJ1-1,-,-,TRBV7-3,CASSLNGGTSSEAFF,TGTGCCAGCAGCTTAAATGGAGGCACGAGCTCTGAAGCTTTCTTT
TRBJ2-2,many,TRBD2,TRBV24-1,CATSDPGLVHIGELFF,TGTGCCACCAGTGATCCGGGACTAGTTCATATCGGGGAGCTGTTTTTT
TRBJ1-1,few,TRBD1,TRBV5-4,CASSAGTGTMNTEAFF,TGTGCCAGCAGCGCCGGGACAGGGACCATGAACACTGAAGCTTTCTTT
TRBJ1-5,many,-,TRBV9,CASSGGDQPQHF,TGTGCCAGCAGCGGCGGAGATCAGCCCCAGCATTTT
TRBJ2-2,-,-,TRBV24-1,CAISDREPHTGELFF,TGTGCCATCAGTGACCGGGAACCTCACACCGGGGAGCTGTTTTTT
TRBJ1-2,many,-,TRBV24-1,CATSDSDSGYGYTF,TGTGCCACCAGTGATTCGGACAGCGGATATGGCTACACCTTC
TRBJ2-7,many,-,TRBV5-4,CASSLGLDPREQYF,TGTGCCAGCAGCTTGGGACTAGACCCGAGGGAGCAGTACTTC
TRBJ1-1,many,-,TRBV19,CATKTVNTEAFF,TGTGCCACCAAGACAGTGAACACTGAAGCTTTCTTT
TRBJ1-1,few,-,TRBV5-1,CASSLEAGSTEAFF,TGCGCCAGCAGCTTGGAGGCAGGGTCTACTGAAGCTTTCTTT
TRBJ2-1,few,-,TRBV7-8,CASSLAGAGSSYNEQFF,TGTGCCAGCAGCTTAGCGGGGGCGGGGAGCTCCTACAATGAGCAGTTCTTC
TRBJ2-1,-,TRBD1,TRBV14,CASSQRRNRGDEQFF,TGTGCCAGCAGCCAACGAAGGAACAGGGGGGATGAGCAGTTCTTC
TRBJ2-5,many,-,TRBV19,CASSIPGQRGETQYF,TGTGCCAGTAGTATCCCGGGCCAAAGAGGAGAGACCCAGTACTTC
TRBJ2-5,few,TRBD2,TRBV7-2,CASSLDGLAGETQYF,TGTGCCAGCAGCTTAGATGGACTAGCGGGAGAGACCCAGTACTTC
TRBJ2-7,many,-,TRBV7-9,CASSFKDALLEQYF,TGTGCCAGCAGCTTTAAGGACGCCCTCCTCGAGCAGTACTTC
TRBJ2-2,-,-,TRBV25-1,CASSELRRGPEQVGGELFF,TGTGCCAGCAGTGAATTACGGCGCGGGCCTGAACAGGTGGGGGGGGAGCTGTTTTTT
TRBJ2-2,-,TRBD2,TRBV7-6,CASSQTSQLAGVAGELFF,TGTGCCAGCAGCCAAACCTCGCAGTTAGCGGGAGTGGCCGGGGAGCTGTTTTTT
TRBJ2-6,-,-,TRBV20-1,CSARDTAGYKSEANVLTF,TGCAGTGCTAGAGACACAGCGGGTTACAAATCTGAGGCCAACGTCCTGACTTTC
TRBJ2-5,-,TRBD2,TRBV12-3/TRBV12-4,CASSDPSGRAELKETQYF,TGTGCCAGCAGTGACCCTAGCGGGAGGGCCGAGTTAAAGGAGACCCAGTACTTC
TRBJ2-5,-,TRBD2,TRBV14,CASSQGLAGMYQETQYF,TGTGCCAGCAGCCAGGGACTAGCGGGAATGTACCAAGAGACCCAGTACTTC
TRBJ1-6,many,TRBD1,TRBV7-6,CASSPTGASGSPLHF,TGTGCCAGCAGCCCGACAGGGGCCTCTGGTTCACCCCTCCACTTT
TRBJ1-6,-,TRBD1,TRBV12-3/TRBV12-4,CASNCDNRGHSPLHF,TGTGCCAGCAATTGCGATAACAGGGGGCATTCACCCCTCCACTTT
TRBJ2-7,many,-,TRBV5-1,CASRLQGRLDEQYF,TGCGCCAGCCGCCTTCAGGGTCGTCTGGACGAGCAGTACTTC
TRBJ1-1,-,TRBD1,TRBV7-9,CASSYTRGGVAEAFF,TGTGCCAGCAGTTATACCAGGGGGGGCGTCGCTGAAGCTTTCTTT
TRBJ1-1,few,-,TRBV7-9,CASSFGFSEIMSTEAFF,TGTGCCAGCAGCTTTGGTTTTTCGGAAATAATGAGCACTGAAGCTTTCTTT
TRBJ1-1,-,-,TRBV5-8,CASSLPKGGAEAFF,TGCGCCAGCAGCTTACCCAAAGGGGGGGCTGAAGCTTTCTTT